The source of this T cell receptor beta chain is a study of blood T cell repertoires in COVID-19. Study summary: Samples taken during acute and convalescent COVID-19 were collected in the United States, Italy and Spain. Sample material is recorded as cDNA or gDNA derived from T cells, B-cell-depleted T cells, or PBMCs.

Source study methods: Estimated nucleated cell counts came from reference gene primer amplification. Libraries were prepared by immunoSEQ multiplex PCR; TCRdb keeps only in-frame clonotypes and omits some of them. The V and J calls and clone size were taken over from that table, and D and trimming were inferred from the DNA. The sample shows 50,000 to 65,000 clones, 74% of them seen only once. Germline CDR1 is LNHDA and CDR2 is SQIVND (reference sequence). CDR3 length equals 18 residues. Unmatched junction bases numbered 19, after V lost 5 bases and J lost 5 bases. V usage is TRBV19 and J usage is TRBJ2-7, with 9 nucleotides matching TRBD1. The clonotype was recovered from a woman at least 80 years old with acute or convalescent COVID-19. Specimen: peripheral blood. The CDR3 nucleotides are TGTGCCAGTAGTGCAAATATCCGGGACAGGGTGCCGATAGACGAGCAGTACTTC. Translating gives CASSANIRDRVPIDEQYF. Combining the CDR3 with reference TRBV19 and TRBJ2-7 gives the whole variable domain DGGITQSPKYLFRKEGQNVTLSCEQNLNHDAMYWYRQDPGQGLRLIYYSQIVNDFQKGDIAEGYSVSREKKESFPLTVTSAQKNPTAFYLCASSANIRDRVPIDEQYFGPGTRLTVT.